Each of the 23 T cell receptor beta chains below was sequenced from the same sample in a study of shared T cell receptors in the human thymus. Profiling relied on immunoSEQ multiplex PCR, and the TCRdb table lists in-frame clones only, not all of them. The data show about 710,000 clones, about 89% seen once. Another study also made use of these data, one on human thymus T cells.

Sequenced: thymocytes. Source of these receptors: a boy in the first two years of life with a congenital heart defect.

The genes are TRBV15 and TRBJ1-1, with D perhaps TRBD1 (5 bases). Germline CDR1 is LNHNV and CDR2 is YYDKDF (reference sequence). V was trimmed by 1 base and J by 1 base, leaving 10 bases between them. This CDR3 is 15 amino acids long. CDR3 protein: CATSRARGGNTEAFF. CDR3 in DNA: TGTGCCACCAGCAGAGCAAGGGGAGGGAACACTGAAGCTTTCTTT. Complete variable domain (other parts from reference TRBV15 and TRBJ1-1): DAMVIQNPRYQVTQFGKPVTLSCSQTLNHNVMYWYQQKSSQAPKLLFHYYDKDFNNEADTPDNFQSRRPNTSFCFLDIRSPGLGDTAMYLCATSRARGGNTEAFFGQGTRLTVV.

The chain recombines TRBV7-9 with TRBJ2-7; 12 nucleotides align to TRBD2. V shed 5 bases and J 1 base; nucleotides not matched to a gene: 12. Germline CDR1 reads SEHNR; CDR2 reads FQNEAQ (reference sequence). There are 18 residues in the CDR3. CDR3 sequence: CASSPSGLAGSRSYEQYF. The DNA of the CDR3 is TGTGCCAGCAGCCCCTCGGGACTAGCGGGTTCTAGGTCCTACGAGCAGTACTTC.

The V gene is TRBV4-3, the J gene TRBJ1-2, with 9 positions matching TRBD1. The V gene's germline CDR1 is LGHNA and CDR2 YSLEER. V lost 8 bases, J lost 6 bases, and 7 bases stayed unmatched. This CDR3 has 13 residues. The CDR3 DNA sequence: TGCGCCAGCTCGAGGACAGGGGAAAATGGCTACACCTTC. Its translation: CASSRTGENGYTF.

The chain uses TRBV9 and TRBJ1-1, with a possible D match to TRBD1 (6 bases). The CDR3 length is 15 residues. Germline-derived CDR1 and CDR2 are SGDLS and YYNGEE. The germline V and J ends were trimmed by 3 bases and 3 bases, with 15 bases remaining between them. This CDR3 is CASSASQGRDTEAFF. CDR3 in DNA: TGTGCCAGCAGCGCGAGCCAGGGGCGGGACACTGAAGCTTTCTTT.

The chain's CDR3 is CASHPPKKRSGYGYTF. CDR3 sequence (DNA): TGTGCCAGCCACCCCCCAAAAAAAAGGTCGGGCTATGGCTACACCTTC. The V gene is TRBV28, the J gene TRBJ1-2; D not resolved. The V end was cut by 8 bases, the J end by 4 bases, with 23 bases between. Germline CDR1 and CDR2: MDHEN and SYDVKM. The CDR3 sequence is 16 residues long.

The rearrangement uses TRBV18 and TRBJ2-2, with 9 bases fitting TRBD2. Germline CDR1 and CDR2: KGHSH and LQKENI. This CDR3 comprises 17 residues. J lost 0 bases, V lost 4 bases, and 6 bases had no gene match. The CDR3 DNA is TGTGCCAGCTCACTGGAGCGGGGGGCCACGAACACCGGGGAGCTGTTTTTT. Protein: CASSLERGATNTGELFF. Based on the CDR3 plus reference TRBV18 and TRBJ2-2, the full variable domain is NAGVMQNPRHLVRRRGQEARLRCSPMKGHSHVYWYRQLPEEGLKFMVYLQKENIIDESGMPKERFSAEFPKEGPSILRIQQVVRGDSAAYFCASSLERGATNTGELFFGEGSRLTVL.

This sequence joins TRBV6-1 and TRBJ1-5; tentatively, D is TRBD1 (6 bases). The CDR3 covers 15 residues. Germline CDR1 is MNHNS and CDR2 is SASEGT. Trimming removed 2 bases at V and 0 bases at J, with 8 bases between. The CDR3 protein is CASSERDNSNQPQHF. The CDR3 region has the DNA TGTGCCAGCAGTGAACGGGACAATAGCAATCAGCCCCAGCATTTT.

The chain joins TRBV14 to TRBJ2-3, with unresolved D. This CDR3 spans 13 amino acids. CDR1 is SGHDN, CDR2 FVKESK, per germline. V was shortened by 4 bases and J by 6 bases, with 11 bases between the two germline ends. CDR3 sequence (DNA): TGTGCCAGCAGCCTAGAGCTTAGTGATACGCAGTATTTT. Amino acid sequence: CASSLELSDTQYF.

Of note for this clone: A read error may account for a junction end that differs from germline. The chain uses TRBV18 and TRBJ2-1, with TRBD1 matching over 7 bases. This CDR3 region has 15 residues. CDR1 and CDR2 from the germline V gene are KGHSH and LQKENI. The CDR3 reads CDSSLWDSQYNEQFF. As DNA, the CDR3 is TGTGACAGCTCACTCTGGGACAGTCAGTACAATGAGCAGTTCTTC. Using reference TRBV18 and TRBJ2-1 for the parts outside the CDR3, the full variable domain is NAGVMQNPRHLVRRRGQEARLRCSPMKGHSHVYWYRQLPEEGLKFMVYLQKENIIDESGMPKERFSAEFPKEGPSILRIQQVVRGDSAAYFCDSSLWDSQYNEQFFGPGTRLTVL.

The J gene is TRBJ2-5, the V gene TRBV7-6; 10 bases align to TRBD2. The V and J ends lost 2 bases and 5 bases, in that order; junction bases with no gene match: 5. Looked up from germline, CDR1 is SGHVS and CDR2 is FNYEAQ. The CDR3 has 15 amino acids. The CDR3 region is CASSLWRTSGETQYF. The CDR3 region has the DNA TGTGCCAGCAGCTTATGGAGGACTAGCGGTGAGACCCAGTACTTC. The entire variable domain, with the rest obtained from reference TRBV7-6 and TRBJ2-5, is as follows: GAGVSQSPRYKVTKRGQDVALRCDPISGHVSLYWYRQALGQGPEFLTYFNYEAQQDKSGLPNDRFSAERPEGSISTLTIQRTEQRDSAMYRCASSLWRTSGETQYFGPGTRLLVL.

J is TRBJ1-1 and V is TRBV27, with 7 bases fitting TRBD1. The CDR3 loop spans 16 amino acids. The V gene's germline CDR1 is MNHEY and CDR2 SMNVEV (reference sequence). After removal of 2 bases from V and 1 base from J, the junction contained 7 bases not matched to a gene. The CDR3 coding sequence is TGTGCCAGCAGTTTAATCTCCGGACAGGAGAACACTGAAGCTTTCTTT. This gives the protein CASSLISGQENTEAFF.

This chain links TRBV6-5 with TRBJ2-7; 7 bases are a match to TRBD2. Germline CDR1 MNHEY, CDR2 SVGAGI. The CDR3 has 15 residues. V shed 6 bases, J shed 3 bases, and the junction held 11 bases outside the gene matches. CDR3 sequence (DNA): TGTGCCAGCAGAACCAAAAAAGGACTAGACTACGAGCAGTACTTC. Its translation: CASRTKKGLDYEQYF.

The chain has TRBV11-2 and TRBJ2-1; the match to TRBD2 covers 10 bases. V gave up 5 bases and J gave up 8 bases; unmatched junction bases: 12. The germline gives CDR1 SGHAT, CDR2 FQNNGV. The CDR3 consists of 16 residues. Here the CDR3 reads CASSHPPSGSQYEQFF. CDR3 bases: TGTGCCAGCAGCCACCCCCCTAGCGGGAGTCAGTATGAGCAGTTCTTC.

V usage is TRBV9 and J usage is TRBJ1-2, with 9 bases matching TRBD1. V was pared by 3 bases and J by 4 bases, with 13 bases of the junction left unmatched. Germline values: CDR1 SGDLS, CDR2 YYNGEE. The CDR3 totals 17 residues. CDR3 sequence: CASSGEDRGITFYGYTF. The DNA for the CDR3 is TGTGCCAGCAGCGGAGAGGACAGGGGAATAACTTTCTATGGCTACACCTTC.

The rearrangement links TRBV5-6 to TRBJ2-1, with D possibly matching TRBD1 (5 bases). Germline V gene sequence: CDR1 SGHDT, CDR2 YYEEEE. The CDR3 sequence is 15 residues long. The germline V and J ends were trimmed by 0 bases and 4 bases, with 11 bases remaining between them. In DNA form, the CDR3 reads TGTGCCAGCAGCTTGGCAGCGACAGTTTACAATGAGCAGTTCTTC. Protein sequence: CASSLAATVYNEQFF.

The rearrangement uses TRBV28 and TRBJ2-7; weak D call: TRBD1 (6 bases). CDR3 length: 16 residues. The ends were cut back, 5 bases at V and 0 bases at J, with 17 bases in the middle. CDR1 is MDHEN and CDR2 is SYDVKM in the germline V gene. The CDR3: CASSVSPGTHSYEQYF. CDR3 DNA sequence: TGTGCCAGCAGTGTATCGCCCGGGACACACTCCTACGAGCAGTACTTC.

Details on this clone: Other DNA sequences in the sample encode the same CDR3. The J gene is TRBJ1-2, the V gene TRBV20-1; 8 nucleotides match TRBD1. Germline CDR1 DFQATT, CDR2 SNEGSKA (reference sequence). The CDR3 has 11 amino acids. V was clipped by 6 bases and J by 8 bases; unmatched bases: 5. The CDR3 DNA sequence: TGCAGTGCAGAGACAGGGGTCGGCTACACCTTC. Encoded protein: CSAETGVGYTF.

The chain combines TRBV4-1 with TRBJ2-1; D is perhaps TRBD1 (6 bases). Per the germline V gene, CDR1 is MGHRA and CDR2 is YSYEKL. The CDR3 consists of 17 residues. Trimming left V 0 bases short and J 4 bases short, with 16 bases between. The CDR3 sequence: CASSQEVPGTHYNEQFF. CDR3 bases: TGCGCCAGCAGCCAAGAGGTTCCGGGGACACATTACAATGAGCAGTTCTTC.

This rearrangement joins TRBV6-1 to TRBJ2-1; TRBD1 matches at 11 bases. The junction had 4 bases not matched to a gene; V was cut back by 8 bases and J by 4 bases. Germline V gene sequence: CDR1 MNHNS, CDR2 SASEGT. The CDR3 sequence is 14 residues long. This CDR3 reads CASRDRGIYNEQFF. The CDR3 nucleotides are TGTGCCAGCCGGGACAGGGGGATTTACAATGAGCAGTTCTTC.

This rearrangement joins TRBV14 to TRBJ2-7; weak D call: TRBD1 (5 bases). This CDR3 has 15 residues. Germline V CDR1 and CDR2: SGHDN, FVKESK. The V and J ends lost 2 bases and 3 bases respectively, with 14 bases between them. The CDR3 sequence: CASSQKRTGHYEQYF. The DNA of the CDR3 is TGTGCCAGCAGCCAAAAACGAACAGGCCACTACGAGCAGTACTTC. The whole variable domain, filled in from reference TRBV14 and TRBJ2-7, reads EAGVTQFPSHSVIEKGQTVTLRCDPISGHDNLYWYRRVMGKEIKFLLHFVKESKQDESGMPNNRFLAERTGGTYSTLKVQPAELEDSGVYFCASSQKRTGHYEQYFGPGTRLTVT.

In this sample, this clone turned up a few times. The chain combines TRBV29-1 with TRBJ1-3, with a weak D call TRBD1 (5 bases). V was shortened by 4 bases and J by 4 bases, with 5 bases between the two germline ends. There are 11 residues in the CDR3. Looked up from germline, CDR1 is SQVTM and CDR2 is ANQGSEA. The CDR3 region is CSVAGGNTIYF. The CDR3, as DNA: TGCAGCGTTGCAGGGGGAAACACCATATATTTT.

This sequence joins TRBV23-1 and TRBJ1-5, with TRBD1 matching 7 bases. TRBV23-1 is an open reading frame whose function is uncertain. This CDR3 has 15 amino acids. J lost 2 bases, V lost 10 bases, and 11 bases had no gene match. CDR3: CANVTAQGGNQPQHF. CDR3 sequence (DNA): TGCGCCAACGTCACGGCGCAGGGGGGCAATCAGCCCCAGCATTTT.

This clone was seen more than once but under ten times. This chain links TRBV16 with TRBJ2-1, with 10 bases lining up with TRBD2. The CDR3 runs 17 residues. CDR1 and CDR2 (germline): KGHSY, FQNENV. The ends lost 2 bases at V and 4 bases at J; junction bases unmatched: 8. The chain's CDR3 is CASSQKTLAGPYNEQFF. CDR3 bases: TGTGCCAGCAGCCAAAAGACACTAGCGGGACCATACAATGAGCAGTTCTTC.